These T cell receptor beta chains were read from a single sample in a study of blood T cell repertoires in COVID-19. Some clones are missing from TCRdb's copy, which holds only in-frame ones; the method was immunoSEQ multiplex PCR. The sample has around 100,000 clones, roughly 90% seen once; the top ten hold over 6.5%. Sample: peripheral blood. The receptor source for this set is a woman in her sixties or seventies who had recovered from COVID-19. Both conserved end residues are trimmed from each CDR3. Each record gives: J gene, V gene, CDR3 protein.

j_call: TRBJ2-3; v_call: TRBV13; cdr3_aa: ASSFRAGGPDADTQY
j_call: TRBJ2-3; v_call: TRBV5-4; cdr3_aa: ASSDSRGRQSTDTQY
j_call: TRBJ2-3; v_call: TRBV6-2/TRBV6-3; cdr3_aa: ASSRRLAGGYDTQY
j_call: TRBJ2-7; v_call: TRBV7-2; cdr3_aa: ASSLATASGGMQY
j_call: TRBJ1-5; v_call: TRBV28; cdr3_aa: ASRSQGSYQPQH
j_call: TRBJ2-3; v_call: TRBV5-1; cdr3_aa: ASRRQGSTDTQY
j_call: TRBJ1-6; v_call: TRBV3-1/TRBV3-2; cdr3_aa: ASSQGAGRDSPLH
j_call: TRBJ2-6; v_call: TRBV5-1; cdr3_aa: ASSWAGAGANVLT
j_call: TRBJ2-7; v_call: TRBV6-2/TRBV6-3; cdr3_aa: ASSSTLEQY
j_call: TRBJ2-3; v_call: TRBV18; cdr3_aa: ASSPTTSGEATDTQY
j_call: TRBJ2-1; v_call: TRBV9; cdr3_aa: ASSVLANNEQF
j_call: TRBJ1-6; v_call: TRBV6-5; cdr3_aa: ASSSGIGGSPLH
j_call: TRBJ2-7; v_call: TRBV5-1; cdr3_aa: ASSPDSSLSYEQY
j_call: TRBJ2-3; v_call: TRBV20-1; cdr3_aa: SASIEPDTQY
j_call: TRBJ2-7; v_call: TRBV7-3; cdr3_aa: ASRETGTGNEQY
j_call: TRBJ2-1; v_call: TRBV7-3; cdr3_aa: ASSLRGDRGGTTYNEQF
j_call: TRBJ1-1; v_call: TRBV20-1; cdr3_aa: SASTGSGAF
j_call: TRBJ1-5; v_call: TRBV28; cdr3_aa: ASSSPGQGGSNQPQH
j_call: TRBJ2-7; v_call: TRBV11-2; cdr3_aa: ASSLWDRYEQY
j_call: TRBJ2-3; v_call: TRBV5-1; cdr3_aa: ASSLDGSGDTQY
j_call: TRBJ2-7; v_call: TRBV30; cdr3_aa: AWKSPGSYEQY
j_call: TRBJ2-5; v_call: TRBV4-3; cdr3_aa: ASSQSGGRTQY
j_call: TRBJ2-5; v_call: TRBV7-2; cdr3_aa: ASSSRTFQETQY
j_call: TRBJ1-2; v_call: TRBV5-6; cdr3_aa: ASSLAGSTGGSGYT
j_call: TRBJ2-2; v_call: TRBV10-3; cdr3_aa: AISESPGQGYTGELF
j_call: TRBJ1-2; v_call: TRBV4-2; cdr3_aa: ASSQVGGNYGYT
j_call: TRBJ2-3; v_call: TRBV9; cdr3_aa: ASARSFVADTQY
j_call: TRBJ1-2; v_call: TRBV19; cdr3_aa: ARGGQHYGYT
j_call: TRBJ1-2; v_call: TRBV20-1; cdr3_aa: SAREDSGYT
j_call: TRBJ2-1; v_call: TRBV28; cdr3_aa: ASARGGSYNEQF
j_call: TRBJ1-1; v_call: TRBV6-5; cdr3_aa: ASSYRTGSAF
j_call: TRBJ1-4; v_call: TRBV7-2; cdr3_aa: ASMLDRGEKLF
j_call: TRBJ2-7; v_call: TRBV3-1/TRBV3-2; cdr3_aa: ASSHLAGLREQY
j_call: TRBJ2-1; v_call: TRBV5-1; cdr3_aa: ASSLELAGRMTEQF
j_call: TRBJ2-7; v_call: TRBV16; cdr3_aa: ASSQSYGGGEQY
j_call: TRBJ1-1; v_call: TRBV19; cdr3_aa: ASSLRREYPEAF
j_call: TRBJ1-3; v_call: TRBV4-3; cdr3_aa: ASSQMRTGSGPGNTIY
j_call: TRBJ2-1; v_call: TRBV18; cdr3_aa: ASSPRQGNSYNEQF
j_call: TRBJ2-3; v_call: TRBV28; cdr3_aa: ASSAFSNTQY
j_call: TRBJ1-5; v_call: TRBV28; cdr3_aa: ASSLHGTFN
j_call: TRBJ2-1; v_call: TRBV5-1; cdr3_aa: ASSYGGQYPNEQF